This T cell receptor (beta chain) is from a study of OX40 agonist ivuxolimab in advanced cancers. The V segment lost 1 base and the J segment 2 bases; nucleotides outside the gene matches: 6. In germline, CDR1 is SEHNR, CDR2 FQNEAQ (reference sequence). The CDR3 contains 18 residues. Here immunoSEQ multiplex PCR was the method, and the copy in TCRdb shows in-frame clones only, minus some. The repertoire holds tens of thousands of clones, more than 75% seen once, with approximately 0.47% in the top ten. This clonotype was sampled from an adult with an advanced solid tumor such as melanoma, head and neck, liver or kidney cancer. This material consisted of CD4+ or CD8+ T cells sorted from blood, taken in a trial of the OX40 agonist ivuxolimab. The rearrangement uses TRBV7-9 and TRBJ2-6; TRBD1 matches 9 bases. CDR3 amino acids: CASSLGPGQGPGANVLTF. CDR3 sequence (DNA): TGTGCCAGCAGCTTAGGCCCGGGACAGGGCCCTGGGGCCAACGTCCTGACTTTC.